This T cell receptor (beta chain) was documented in a study of cytomegalovirus exposure and HLA in healthy donors (dated by TCRdb to about 2017). For the wider study: According to an earlier analysis of 587 of the donors, 150 million to 200 million T cells yielded some 110 million unique TCR beta sequences and about 300 Gb of sequence data. The study aimed to test whether signatures of past pathogen exposure could be identified by cataloging public T cell receptors. An early release covering 550 to 700 HLA-typed donors comprised about 290 gigabases of sequencing data and tens of millions of unique TCR sequences. Of the roughly 400 genotyped donors, approximately 83% fell in the genetic ancestry cluster associated with self-reported Caucasian donors. The study used immunosequencing to profile the T cell repertoires of about 670 subjects and linked those repertoires to cytomegalovirus serostatus. Typing coverage differed by locus: A, B, C, DRB1 and DQB1 were typed in roughly 620-640 donors, DQA1 in approximately 520, DPA1 in around 610, and DPB1 in approximately 450. Donor age, sex, ethnicity and CMV serostatus were collected together with the repertoire data. An earlier analysis of around 580 of the donors used high-throughput TCR beta sequencing to judge whether each TCR beta V gene segment behaved as functional or pseudogenic. Every repertoire in the discovery cohort had been generated on one and the same sequencing platform. HLA typing included class I and class II loci at four-digit resolution. A separate validation cohort of roughly 120 different subjects was used in addition to the 666-subject first cohort. A later analysis re-examined previously published TCR beta repertoires from roughly 720 donors and added high-resolution HLA genotyping to investigate patterns of TCR occurrence. To predict cytomegalovirus infection status, the study combined high-throughput TCR immunosequencing, statistical association of individual TCRs with disease status, and machine learning. Among 398 genotyped donors of the cohort, an average of approximately 240,000 unique TCR beta nucleotide sequences were sequenced per donor, around 20% of them non-productive. Genome-wide SNP genotypes for about 65% of the roughly 670 donors were used in a later genetic analysis, which treated that subset as a discovery cohort. Rather than using new phenotypic data, the later analysis identified candidate immune exposures from TCR beta sequences and from how often those sequences occurred across donors. Five DR-DQ haplotypes were treated as single units for association and clustering because of strong linkage in the cohort. The investigation overall reported the following: While some public TCRs were present in many individuals, most TCR sequences turned up only very rarely across donors. The classifier was reported to diagnose cytomegalovirus status with high specificity and sensitivity in both the original cohort and the validation cohort. Because HLA typing was unavailable for some donors at each locus, only the typed subset was used in association tests. Linkage disequilibrium might explain the correlated functional status among segregating V segments, but an unknown experimental factor could not be excluded. Three of the identified cytomegalovirus-associated TCR beta chains were confirmed in vitro to be specific for cytomegalovirus antigens. A total of around 150 TCR beta chains were listed by the study as associated with cytomegalovirus. According to a later analysis, TCR association rates differed among HLA loci, with DRB1 alleles showing the most associated TCRs and HLA-C alleles showing the fewest. In an earlier analysis of 587 of the donors, most TCR beta V segments appeared in productive rearrangements about 87% or about 30% of the time, broadly matching IMGT annotations. In a later analysis, some 17,000 TCR beta sequences were associated with specific HLA alleles at a false discovery rate of 0.05. A cluster of highly shared sequence variants was judged likely to represent a technical artifact of the sequencing pipeline. According to a later analysis, parvovirus B19, influenza, CMV and Epstein-Barr virus appeared linked to several top co-occurrence clusters. According to a later genetic analysis, donors in an Asian-associated ancestry cluster had fewer N-insertions in productive TCRs than the approximately 690-donor mean. The earlier analysis of around 600 of the donors excluded over 15 rarely observed V segments, including chromosome 9 orphons, because counts were too low. A later analysis found that HLA-associated TCR beta chains were more clonally expanded and had lower generation probabilities than equally common non-associated chains. CMV serostatus was the only immune exposure information available for the cohort. In a later genetic analysis, a missense DCLRE1C variant was associated with V-gene and J-gene trimming of TCR beta chains, and the association was replicated in an independent cohort. According to the authors, the approach could potentially be generalized to other disease states and immunological phenotypes. Only TCR beta chains were sequenced in this cohort, and the absence of alpha or paired-chain data limited detectable features. A further reported finding was that TCR beta sequences accurately predicted the HLA-A and HLA-B alleles for most subjects in the first cohort. Strong co-occurrence of HLA alleles, especially DR and DQ, made assigning TCR associations to individual alleles difficult. Sequencing depth was assumed to be roughly uniform across donors in the presence/absence analyses, though that assumption may not hold. A later analysis found that most CMV-associated TCR beta chains appeared HLA-restricted, with HLA associations seemingly driven largely by CMV exposure. Some IMGT-functional V segments, including TRBV6-2 and TRBV6-3, could not be told apart with the 87-base-pair reads, so those segments were excluded.

Preparation of the library involved the immunoSEQ multiplex PCR assay. A mixture of 60 forward primers for TCR Vbeta segments and 13 reverse primers for TCR Jbeta segments was used in the multiplex PCR. Amplification of the CDR3 region of rearranged TCR beta genes was performed with a multiplex PCR assay on genomic DNA. The Illumina HiSeq System was used to sequence the amplified TCR beta libraries as 87-base-pair reads. The authors processed their data as follows. A later analysis counted approximately 76 million unique TCR beta chains across the 650 to 700 repertoires, and around 9.9 million of these chains were shared by at least two donors. Raw reads were error-corrected and collapsed into unique sequences with a nearest-neighbor algorithm that merged closely related sequences to remove PCR and sequencing errors. To assign V, D and J gene segments, CDR3 sequences were aligned to IMGT reference sequences. For a sequence to be retained, at least a six-nucleotide match to both a V gene segment and a J gene segment was required. Rearrangements were called productive when the CDR3 lacked stop codons and stayed in frame with V and J; all others were non-productive. CDR3 was defined by IMGT convention, running from the second conserved V-encoded cysteine to the conserved J-encoded phenylalanine. The earlier analysis of about 610 of the donors excluded sequences that lacked an unambiguous match to a single V gene segment. An earlier analysis of fewer than 650 of the donors classified V segments as functional when productive rearrangements were above 56.7% and as segregating when the standard deviation between donors was above 5%. A statistical classification framework was built to diagnose cytomegalovirus status from the catalog of TCR beta chain sequences. In a later analysis, TCR nucleotide sequences were compared against IMGT/GENE-DB human TR gene sequences so that V and J genes could be assigned. A later analysis assigned CDR3 sequences and most-parsimonious VDJ recombination scenarios with the TCRdist pipeline. In a later analysis, each TCR beta chain was defined by its CDR3 amino acid sequence together with its V-gene family, and reads without a unique V-gene family were excluded. In a later analysis, some 600 highly shared, low-generation-probability nucleotide sequences were removed to address suspected cross-contamination and a sequencing artifact. A later analysis calculated a clonal expansion index for each public chain from normalized within-repertoire ranks of inferred template counts. In a later analysis, generation probabilities were computed using a VDJ recombination model fitted to out-of-frame rearrangements, and the results were checked against IGoR. A later analysis scored TCR-TCR, TCR-HLA and TCR-CMV co-occurrence with hypergeometric tests, applying a repertoire-size bias correction to TCR pairs. In a later analysis, false discovery rates were estimated by permuting HLA or CMV assignments 20 times. In a later analysis, co-occurring TCRs were grouped using DBSCAN, and TCRdist sequence similarity was added for clustering within HLA-allele-positive subsets. Repertoires with fewer than 30,000 or more than 120,000 public chains were left out of co-occurrence clustering, as were four to six repertoires with anomalous nucleotide sharing. TCRdb limited this immuneACCESS table to in-frame rearrangements with V and J called. A share of clones is missing; checked studies link under half to unresolved V genes, and the rest is unexplained. V, J and clone size are those of that table, while D and trimming were read from the DNA. A total of 150,000 to 160,000 clones appear in this sample, 70% to 80% of them only once. Approximately 8% of the sample is held by the ten biggest clonotypes.

Regarding this clone: This clone's antigen is unknown. Qualities for individual bases were not recorded, and no much larger clone is one base off.

The CDR3 runs 14 residues from the cysteine to the phenylalanine. Here the CDR3 DNA is all that survives: 42 bases in frame from base 1. CDR1 and CDR2 are read off the germline V gene as MNHEY and SVGAGI. Trimmed from V: 6 bases; trimmed from J: 6 bases; junction bases lacking a gene match: 5. The cohort comprised under 700 healthy bone marrow donors. Cohort members were all nominally healthy when sampled, although unrecorded immune exposures were likely present. The donor tested CMV seropositive and was one of the 289 seropositive cohort members. Every donor gave a peripheral blood sample, and the peripheral blood mononuclear cells from that sample were used for TCR beta sequencing. The Qiagen DNeasy Blood Extraction Kit was used to extract genomic DNA from the blood cell samples.

The chain is encoded by TRBV6-5 joined to TRBJ1-6, and TRBD1 aligns with 7 junction nucleotides. The sequence derives from a man aged 25 to 45 in good health and CMV-seropositive. Sequenced material: PBMCs. The nucleotides are TGTGCCAGCAGAACAGGGGCCCTTAATTCACCCCTCCACTTT. Translated, this gives CASRTGALNSPLHF.